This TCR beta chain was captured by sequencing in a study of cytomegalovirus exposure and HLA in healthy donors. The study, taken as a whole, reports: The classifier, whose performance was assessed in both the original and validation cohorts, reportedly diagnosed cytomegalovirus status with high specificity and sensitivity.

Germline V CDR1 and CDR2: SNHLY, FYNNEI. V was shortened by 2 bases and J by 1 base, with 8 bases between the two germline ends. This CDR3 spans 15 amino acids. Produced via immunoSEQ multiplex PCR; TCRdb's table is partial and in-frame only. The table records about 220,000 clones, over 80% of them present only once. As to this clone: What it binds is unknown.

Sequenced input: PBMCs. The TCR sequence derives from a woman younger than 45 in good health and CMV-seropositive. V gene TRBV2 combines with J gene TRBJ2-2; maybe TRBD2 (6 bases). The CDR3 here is CASSEWRENTGELFF. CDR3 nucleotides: TGTGCCAGCAGTGAATGGCGGGAGAACACCGGGGAGCTGTTTTTT.